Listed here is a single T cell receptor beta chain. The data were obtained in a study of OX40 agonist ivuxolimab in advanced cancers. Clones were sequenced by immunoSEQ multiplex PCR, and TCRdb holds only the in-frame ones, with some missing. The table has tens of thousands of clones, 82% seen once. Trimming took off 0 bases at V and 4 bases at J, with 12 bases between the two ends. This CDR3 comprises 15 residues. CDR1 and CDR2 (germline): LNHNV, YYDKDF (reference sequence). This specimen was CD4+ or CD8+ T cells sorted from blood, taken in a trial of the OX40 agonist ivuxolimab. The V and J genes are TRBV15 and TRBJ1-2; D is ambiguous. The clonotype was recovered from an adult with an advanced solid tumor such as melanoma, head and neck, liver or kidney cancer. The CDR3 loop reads CATSREGSRIYGYTF. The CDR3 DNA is TGTGCCACCAGCAGAGAAGGATCCCGAATCTATGGCTACACCTTC.